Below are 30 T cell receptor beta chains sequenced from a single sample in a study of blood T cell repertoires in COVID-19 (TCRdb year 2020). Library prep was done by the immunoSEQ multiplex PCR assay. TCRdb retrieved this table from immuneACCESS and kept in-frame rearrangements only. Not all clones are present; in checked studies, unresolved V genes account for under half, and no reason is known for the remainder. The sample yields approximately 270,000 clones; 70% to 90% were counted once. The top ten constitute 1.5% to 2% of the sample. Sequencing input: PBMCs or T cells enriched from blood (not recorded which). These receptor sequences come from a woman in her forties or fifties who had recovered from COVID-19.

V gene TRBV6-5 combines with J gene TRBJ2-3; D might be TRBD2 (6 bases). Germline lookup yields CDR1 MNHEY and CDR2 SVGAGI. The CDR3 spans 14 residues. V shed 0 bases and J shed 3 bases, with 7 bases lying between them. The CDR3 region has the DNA TGTGCCAGCAGTTACTCCCTAGCGACAGATACGCAGTATTTT. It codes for CASSYSLATDTQYF.

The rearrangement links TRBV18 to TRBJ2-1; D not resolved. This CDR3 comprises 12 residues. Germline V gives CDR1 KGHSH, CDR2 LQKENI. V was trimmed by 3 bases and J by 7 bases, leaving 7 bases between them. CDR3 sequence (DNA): TGTGCCAGCTCACCCCCGGAGAATGAGCAGTTCTTC. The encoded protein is CASSPPENEQFF. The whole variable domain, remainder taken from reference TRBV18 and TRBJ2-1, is NAGVMQNPRHLVRRRGQEARLRCSPMKGHSHVYWYRQLPEEGLKFMVYLQKENIIDESGMPKERFSAEFPKEGPSILRIQQVVRGDSAAYFCASSPPENEQFFGPGTRLTVL.

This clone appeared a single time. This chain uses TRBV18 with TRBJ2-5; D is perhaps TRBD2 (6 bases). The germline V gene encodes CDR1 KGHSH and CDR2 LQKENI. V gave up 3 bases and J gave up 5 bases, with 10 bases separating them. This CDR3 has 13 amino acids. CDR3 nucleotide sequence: TGTGCCAGCTCACCGGGACTCCGGGAGACCCAGTACTTC. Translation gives CASSPGLRETQYF.

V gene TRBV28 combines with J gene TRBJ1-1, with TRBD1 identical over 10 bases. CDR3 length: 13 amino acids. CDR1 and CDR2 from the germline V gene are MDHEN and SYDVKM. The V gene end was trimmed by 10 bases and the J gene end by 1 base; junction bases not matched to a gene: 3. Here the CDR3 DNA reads TGTGCCACGACAGGGGGCGGGAACACTGAAGCTTTCTTT. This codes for CATTGGGNTEAFF.

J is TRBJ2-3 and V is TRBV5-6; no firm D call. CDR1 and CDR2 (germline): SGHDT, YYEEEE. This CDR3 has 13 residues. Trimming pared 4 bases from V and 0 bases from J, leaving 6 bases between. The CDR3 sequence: CASSRQSTDTQYF. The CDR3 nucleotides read TGTGCCAGCAGCAGACAAAGCACAGATACGCAGTATTTT.

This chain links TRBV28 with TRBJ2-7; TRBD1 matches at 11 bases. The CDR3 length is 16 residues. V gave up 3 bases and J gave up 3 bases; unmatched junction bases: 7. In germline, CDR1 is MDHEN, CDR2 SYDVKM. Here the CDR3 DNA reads TGTGCCAGCAGTTTGAGTTTCGGGACAGGGGGCTACGAGCAGTACTTC. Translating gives CASSLSFGTGGYEQYF.

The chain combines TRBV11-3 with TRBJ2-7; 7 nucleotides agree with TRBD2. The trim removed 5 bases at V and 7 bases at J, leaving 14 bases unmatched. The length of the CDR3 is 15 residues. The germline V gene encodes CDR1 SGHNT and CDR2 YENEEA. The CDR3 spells CASSPRAPTGGEQYF. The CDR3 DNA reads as TGTGCCAGCAGCCCCCGGGCCCCGACGGGAGGTGAGCAGTACTTC.

The CDR3 DNA follows: TGTGCCAGTAGAACCCCCGGGACTAGCGTCAGCGGGGAGCTGTTTTTT. It yields the protein CASRTPGTSVSGELFF. The chain carries TRBV19 and TRBJ2-2, with 10 positions matching TRBD2. Germline values: CDR1 LNHDA, CDR2 SQIVND (reference sequence). Losses at the gene ends were 6 bases for V and 7 bases for J; bases not matched to a gene: 11. This CDR3 comprises 16 residues. Supplemented by reference TRBV19 and TRBJ2-2, the full variable domain reads DGGITQSPKYLFRKEGQNVTLSCEQNLNHDAMYWYRQDPGQGLRLIYYSQIVNDFQKGDIAEGYSVSREKKESFPLTVTSAQKNPTAFYLCASRTPGTSVSGELFFGEGSRLTVL.

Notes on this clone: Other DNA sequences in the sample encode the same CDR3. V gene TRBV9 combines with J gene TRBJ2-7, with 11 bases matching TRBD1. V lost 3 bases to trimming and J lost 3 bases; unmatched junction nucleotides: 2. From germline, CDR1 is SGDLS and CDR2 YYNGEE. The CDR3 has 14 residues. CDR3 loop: CASSAGTGGYEQYF. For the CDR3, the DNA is TGTGCCAGCAGCGCCGGGACAGGGGGCTACGAGCAGTACTTC.

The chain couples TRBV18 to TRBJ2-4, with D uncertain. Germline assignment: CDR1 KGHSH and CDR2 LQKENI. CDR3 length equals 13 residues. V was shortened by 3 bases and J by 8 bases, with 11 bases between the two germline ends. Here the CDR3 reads CASSPSRKDIQYF. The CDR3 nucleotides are TGTGCCAGCTCACCGTCTAGGAAGGACATTCAGTACTTC. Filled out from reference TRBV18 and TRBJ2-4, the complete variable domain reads NAGVMQNPRHLVRRRGQEARLRCSPMKGHSHVYWYRQLPEEGLKFMVYLQKENIIDESGMPKERFSAEFPKEGPSILRIQQVVRGDSAAYFCASSPSRKDIQYFGAGTRLSVL.

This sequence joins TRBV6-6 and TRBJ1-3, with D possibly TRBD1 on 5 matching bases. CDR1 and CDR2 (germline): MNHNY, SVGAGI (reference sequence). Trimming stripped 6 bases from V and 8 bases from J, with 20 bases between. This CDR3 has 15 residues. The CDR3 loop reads CASSPAGLEGHTIYF. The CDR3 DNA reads TGTGCCAGCAGCCCCGCGGGACTCGAGGGGCACACCATATATTTT.

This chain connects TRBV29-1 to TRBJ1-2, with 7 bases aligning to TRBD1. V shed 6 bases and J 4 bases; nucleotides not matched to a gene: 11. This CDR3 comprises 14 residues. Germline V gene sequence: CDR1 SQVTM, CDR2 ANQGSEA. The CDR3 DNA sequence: TGCAGCGTCGACAGGGTCCCCTCTCTCTATGGCTACACCTTC. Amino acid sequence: CSVDRVPSLYGYTF.

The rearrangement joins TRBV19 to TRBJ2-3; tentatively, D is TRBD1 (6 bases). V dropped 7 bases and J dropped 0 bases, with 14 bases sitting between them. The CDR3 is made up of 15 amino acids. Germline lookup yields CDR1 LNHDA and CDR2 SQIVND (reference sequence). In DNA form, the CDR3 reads TGTGCCAGTACTCCGGTAGGGGGTAGCACAGATACGCAGTATTTT. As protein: CASTPVGGSTDTQYF.

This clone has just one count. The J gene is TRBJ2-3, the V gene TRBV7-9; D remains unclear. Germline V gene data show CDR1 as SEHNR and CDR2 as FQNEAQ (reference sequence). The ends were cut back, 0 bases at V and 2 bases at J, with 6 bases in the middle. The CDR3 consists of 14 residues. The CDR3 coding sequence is TGTGCCAGCAGCTTAGCTCTGTTCACAGATACGCAGTATTTT. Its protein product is CASSLALFTDTQYF.

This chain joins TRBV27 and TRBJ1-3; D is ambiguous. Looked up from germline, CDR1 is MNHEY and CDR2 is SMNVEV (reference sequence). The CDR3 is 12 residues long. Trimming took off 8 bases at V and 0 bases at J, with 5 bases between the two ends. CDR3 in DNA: TGTGCCAGCCGAGACTCTGGAAACACCATATATTTT. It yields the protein CASRDSGNTIYF.

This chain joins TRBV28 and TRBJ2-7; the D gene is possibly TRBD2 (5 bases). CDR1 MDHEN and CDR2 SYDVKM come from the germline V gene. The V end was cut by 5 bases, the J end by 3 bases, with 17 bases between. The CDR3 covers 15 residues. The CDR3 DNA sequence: TGTGCCAGCAGTCCCCCCCGGGATCTCTACTACGAGCAGTACTTC. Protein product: CASSPPRDLYYEQYF.

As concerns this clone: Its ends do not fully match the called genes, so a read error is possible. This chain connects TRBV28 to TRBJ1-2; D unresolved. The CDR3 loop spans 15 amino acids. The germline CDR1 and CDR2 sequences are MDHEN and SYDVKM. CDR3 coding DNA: TGTGCCAGCAGCTTATCCCAACTCCCTAACGGGGGCTACACCTTC. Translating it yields CASSLSQLPNGGYTF.

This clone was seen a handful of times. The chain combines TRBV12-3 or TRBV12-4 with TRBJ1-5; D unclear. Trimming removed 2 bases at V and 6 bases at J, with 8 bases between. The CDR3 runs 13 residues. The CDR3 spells CASSLIEAQPQHF. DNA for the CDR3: TGTGCCAGCAGTTTAATTGAAGCTCAGCCCCAGCATTTT.

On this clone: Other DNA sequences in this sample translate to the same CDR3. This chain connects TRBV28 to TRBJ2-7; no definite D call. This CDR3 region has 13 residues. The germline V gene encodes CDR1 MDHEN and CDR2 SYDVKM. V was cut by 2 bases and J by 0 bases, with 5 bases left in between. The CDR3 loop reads CASSLGGSYEQYF. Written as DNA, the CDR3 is TGTGCCAGCAGTTTAGGCGGCTCCTACGAGCAGTACTTC. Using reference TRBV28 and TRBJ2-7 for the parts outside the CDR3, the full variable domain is DVKVTQSSRYLVKRTGEKVFLECVQDMDHENMFWYRQDPGLGLRLIYFSYDVKMKEKGDIPEGYSVSREKKERFSLILESASTNQTSMYLCASSLGGSYEQYFGPGTRLTVT.

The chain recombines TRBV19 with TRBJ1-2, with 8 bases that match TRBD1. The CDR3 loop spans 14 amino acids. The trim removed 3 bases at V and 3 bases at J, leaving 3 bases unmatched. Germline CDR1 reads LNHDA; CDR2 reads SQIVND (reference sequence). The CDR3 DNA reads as TGTGCCAGTAGTATGCCAGGGGGCTACTATGGCTACACCTTC. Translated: CASSMPGGYYGYTF.

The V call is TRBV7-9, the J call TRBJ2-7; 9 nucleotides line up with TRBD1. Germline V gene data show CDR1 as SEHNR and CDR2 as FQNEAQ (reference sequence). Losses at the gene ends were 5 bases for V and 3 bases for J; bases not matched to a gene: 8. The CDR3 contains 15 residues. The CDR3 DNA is TGTGCCAGCAGCCTATCCGGGGGACAGGGCTACGAGCAGTACTTC. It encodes CASSLSGGQGYEQYF.

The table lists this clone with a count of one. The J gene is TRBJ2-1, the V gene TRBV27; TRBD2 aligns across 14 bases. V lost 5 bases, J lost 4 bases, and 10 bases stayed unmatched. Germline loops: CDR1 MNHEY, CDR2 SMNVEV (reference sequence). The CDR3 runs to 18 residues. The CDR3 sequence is CASSPTGLAGELYNEQFF. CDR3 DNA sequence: TGTGCCAGCAGTCCAACGGGACTAGCGGGAGAGTTATACAATGAGCAGTTCTTC.

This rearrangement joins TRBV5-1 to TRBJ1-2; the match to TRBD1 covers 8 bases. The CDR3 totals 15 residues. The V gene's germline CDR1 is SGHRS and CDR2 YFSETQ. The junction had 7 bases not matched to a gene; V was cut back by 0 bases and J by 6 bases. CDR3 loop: CASSLVGSGGNGYTF. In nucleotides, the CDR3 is TGCGCCAGCAGCTTGGTGGGATCAGGGGGCAATGGCTACACCTTC.

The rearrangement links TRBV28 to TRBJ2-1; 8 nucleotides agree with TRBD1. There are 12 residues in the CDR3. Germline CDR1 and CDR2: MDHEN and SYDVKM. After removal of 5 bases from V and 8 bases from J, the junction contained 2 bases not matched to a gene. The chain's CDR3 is CASSPGGDEQFF. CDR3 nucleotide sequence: TGTGCCAGCAGTCCAGGGGGCGATGAGCAGTTCTTC.

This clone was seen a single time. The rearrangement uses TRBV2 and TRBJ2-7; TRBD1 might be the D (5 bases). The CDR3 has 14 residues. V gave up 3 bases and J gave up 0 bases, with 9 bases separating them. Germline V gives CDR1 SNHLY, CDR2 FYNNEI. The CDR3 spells CASSDPGPSYEQYF. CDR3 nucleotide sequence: TGTGCCAGCAGTGACCCAGGGCCCTCCTACGAGCAGTACTTC.

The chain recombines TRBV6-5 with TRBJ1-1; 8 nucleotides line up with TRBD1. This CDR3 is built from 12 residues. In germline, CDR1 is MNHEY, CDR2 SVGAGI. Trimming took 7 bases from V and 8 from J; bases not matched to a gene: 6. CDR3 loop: CASKPGQGEAFF. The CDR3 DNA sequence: TGTGCCAGCAAACCCGGACAGGGCGAAGCTTTCTTT.

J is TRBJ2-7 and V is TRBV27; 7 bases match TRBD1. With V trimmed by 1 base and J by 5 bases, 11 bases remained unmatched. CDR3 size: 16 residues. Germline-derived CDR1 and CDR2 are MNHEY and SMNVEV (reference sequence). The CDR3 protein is CASSLLSHTQGHEQYF. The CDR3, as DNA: TGTGCCAGCAGTTTATTATCCCACACACAGGGGCACGAGCAGTACTTC.

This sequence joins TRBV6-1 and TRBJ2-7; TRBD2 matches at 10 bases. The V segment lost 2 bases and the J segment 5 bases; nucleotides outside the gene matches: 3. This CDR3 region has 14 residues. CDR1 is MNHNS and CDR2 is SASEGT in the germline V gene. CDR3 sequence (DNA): TGTGCCAGCAGTGAACTAGCGGGAGCCCACGAGCAGTACTTC. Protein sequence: CASSELAGAHEQYF.

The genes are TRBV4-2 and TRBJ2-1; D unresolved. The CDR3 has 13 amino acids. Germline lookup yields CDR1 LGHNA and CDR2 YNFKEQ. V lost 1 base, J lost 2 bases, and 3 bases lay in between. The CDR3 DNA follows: TGTGCCAGCAGCCAAGGAGCCTACAATGAGCAGTTCTTC. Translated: CASSQGAYNEQFF.

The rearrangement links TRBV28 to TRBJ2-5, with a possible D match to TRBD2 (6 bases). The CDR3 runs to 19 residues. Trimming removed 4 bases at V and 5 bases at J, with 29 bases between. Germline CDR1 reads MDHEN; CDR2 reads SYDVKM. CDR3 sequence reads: CASSSWLGTTSNAFETQYF. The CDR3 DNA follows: TGTGCCAGCAGTTCTTGGCTCGGGACGACTAGTAATGCGTTCGAGACCCAGTACTTC.